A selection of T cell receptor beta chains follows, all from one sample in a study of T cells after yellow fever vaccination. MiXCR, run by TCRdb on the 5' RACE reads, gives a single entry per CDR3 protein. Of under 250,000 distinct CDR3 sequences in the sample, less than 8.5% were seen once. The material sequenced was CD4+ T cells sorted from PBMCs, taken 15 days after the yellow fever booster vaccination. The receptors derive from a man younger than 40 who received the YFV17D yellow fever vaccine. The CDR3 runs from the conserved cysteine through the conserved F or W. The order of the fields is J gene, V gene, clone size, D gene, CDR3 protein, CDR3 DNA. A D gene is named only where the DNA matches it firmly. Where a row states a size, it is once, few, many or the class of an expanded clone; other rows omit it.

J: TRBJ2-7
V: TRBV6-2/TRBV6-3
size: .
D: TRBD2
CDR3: CASSYSSGRYIHEQYF
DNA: TGTGCCAGCAGTTACTCAAGCGGGAGGTATATCCACGAGCAGTACTTC

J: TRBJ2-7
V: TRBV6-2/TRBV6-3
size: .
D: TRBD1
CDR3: CASSYQGQGPYEQYF
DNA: TGTGCCAGCAGTTACCAGGGACAGGGACCCTACGAGCAGTACTTC

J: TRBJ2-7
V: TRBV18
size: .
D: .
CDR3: CASSPGKGSYEQYF
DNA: TGTGCCAGCTCACCAGGGAAGGGCTCCTACGAGCAGTACTTC

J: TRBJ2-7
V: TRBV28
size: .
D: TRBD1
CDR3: CASQGQGYEQYF
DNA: TGTGCCAGCCAGGGACAGGGCTACGAGCAGTACTTC

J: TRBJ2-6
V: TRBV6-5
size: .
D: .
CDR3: CASREGANVLTF
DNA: TGTGCCAGCCGGGAGGGGGCCAACGTCCTGACTTTC

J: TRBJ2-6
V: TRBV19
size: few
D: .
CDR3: CASSIRGTGANVLTF
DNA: TGTGCCAGTAGTATAAGAGGTACCGGGGCCAACGTCCTGACTTTC

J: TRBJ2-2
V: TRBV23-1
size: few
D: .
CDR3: CASSHPTRMNTGELFF
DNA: TGCGCCAGCAGTCACCCAACAAGAATGAACACCGGGGAGCTGTTTTTT

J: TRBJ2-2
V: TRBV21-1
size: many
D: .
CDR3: CASSSMKGQYTGELFF
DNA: TGTGCCAGCAGCAGTATGAAAGGACAGTACACCGGGGAGCTGTTTTTT

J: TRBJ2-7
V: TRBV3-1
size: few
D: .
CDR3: CASSQVPTSQEQYF
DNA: TGTGCCAGCAGCCAAGTGCCCACGAGCCAAGAGCAGTACTTC

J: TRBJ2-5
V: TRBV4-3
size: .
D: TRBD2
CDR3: CASSQGPGLARETQYF
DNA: TGCGCCAGCAGCCAGGGCCCGGGACTAGCTCGAGAGACCCAGTACTTC

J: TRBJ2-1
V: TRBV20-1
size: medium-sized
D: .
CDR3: CSASRVLGNEQFF
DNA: TGCAGTGCTAGCCGGGTCTTGGGCAATGAGCAGTTCTTC

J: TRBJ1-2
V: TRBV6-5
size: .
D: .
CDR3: CASSYGAKGASRGYTF
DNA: TGTGCCAGCAGTTATGGAGCTAAGGGCGCTTCGCGAGGCTACACCTTC

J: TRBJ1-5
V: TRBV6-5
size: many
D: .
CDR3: CASSYSEPSYQPQHF
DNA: TGTGCCAGCAGTTACTCGGAGCCTTCCTATCAGCCCCAGCATTTT